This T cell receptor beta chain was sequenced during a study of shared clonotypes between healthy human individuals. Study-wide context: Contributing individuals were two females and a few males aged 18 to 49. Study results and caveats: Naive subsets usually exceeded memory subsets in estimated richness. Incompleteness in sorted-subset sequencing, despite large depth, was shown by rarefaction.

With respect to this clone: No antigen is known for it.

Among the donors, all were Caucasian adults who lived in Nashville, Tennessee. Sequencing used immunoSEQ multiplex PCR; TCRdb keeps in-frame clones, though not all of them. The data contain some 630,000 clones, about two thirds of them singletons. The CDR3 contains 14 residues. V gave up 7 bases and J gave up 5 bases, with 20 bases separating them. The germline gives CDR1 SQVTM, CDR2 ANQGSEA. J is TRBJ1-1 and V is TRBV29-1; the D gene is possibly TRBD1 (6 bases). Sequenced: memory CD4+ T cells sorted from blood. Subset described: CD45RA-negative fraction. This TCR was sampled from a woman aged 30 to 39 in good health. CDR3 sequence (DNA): TGCAGCGGTCGCCGGGACCCAGGGGTGACTGAAGCTTTCTTT. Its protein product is CSGRRDPGVTEAFF.